This TCR beta chain emerged from a study of blood T cell repertoires in COVID-19. The overall study: The United States, Italy and Spain were the sources of the acute and convalescent COVID-19 samples. In each case, the material was cDNA or gDNA derived from T cells, B-cell-depleted T cells, or PBMCs.

The CDR3 loop spans 13 amino acids. Trimming removed 1 base from V and 6 bases from J, with 9 bases in between. Original data processing: Using reference gene primer amplification, nucleated cell counts were estimated. This table comes from immunoSEQ multiplex PCR, and its TCRdb copy is limited to in-frame clones, with some not included. D and trimming were read from the DNA, whereas the V and J calls and clone size are those reported in that table. The sample consists of some 700,000 clones, 70% to 90% of them appearing once. The source of this sequence is a woman aged 18-29 years with acute or convalescent COVID-19. Sequencing was carried out using peripheral blood. The chain has TRBV12-3 or TRBV12-4 and TRBJ1-1; D unclear. The CDR3 DNA reads as TGTGCCAGCAGTTTAGGCGGCGGTGCTGAAGCTTTCTTT. It yields the protein CASSLGGGAEAFF.